The next 25 T cell receptor beta chains were all read from a single sample in a study of human T cells and chemical hapten exposure. Specified time point: patch test 1, 2 weeks after DPC sensitization. Treatment noted: therapeutic diphenylcyclopropenone sensitization with weekly scalp DPC. From the RACE reads, TCRdb called clonotypes with MiXCR, one entry per CDR3 protein. The data contain around 120,000 distinct CDR3 sequences, about an eighth of them singletons. The source was whole blood, collected in connection with sensitization to the hapten diphenylcyclopropenone (DPC). The receptors stem from a woman between 50 and 59 years old with alopecia areata. Some clones in this sample may be carry-over from other donors' samples.

The DNA for the CDR3 is TGTGCCAGCAGCTTTTTGGGCGGTACGCAGTATTTT. Protein: CASSFLGGTQYF. V and J are TRBV7-2 and TRBJ2-3, with D unclear. Trimming took 3 bases from V and 8 from J, leaving 9 bases between them. The CDR3 length is 12 residues. In germline, CDR1 is SGHTA, CDR2 FQGNSA.

This chain connects TRBV18 to TRBJ2-2, with D perhaps TRBD1 or TRBD2 (6 bases each). There are 17 residues in the CDR3. The germline V gene has CDR1 KGHSH and CDR2 LQKENI. Deletions cut 2 bases from V and 4 bases from J, with 17 bases between. The CDR3 nucleotides are TGTGCCAGCTCACCAAGGCGGGCACAGGGAGGCACCGGGGAGCTGTTTTTT. It specifies CASSPRRAQGGTGELFF.

This clonotype was picked up a small number of times. The chain employs TRBV29-1 and TRBJ2-2, with 7 nucleotides matching TRBD1. J lost 7 bases, V lost 4 bases, and 3 bases had no gene match. Per the germline V gene, CDR1 is SQVTM and CDR2 is ANQGSEA. CDR3 length equals 12 residues. CDR3 region: CSVGQGDGELFF. CDR3 bases: TGCAGCGTTGGACAGGGCGACGGGGAGCTGTTTTTT.

Of note for this clonotype: This may arise from a read error, as a much more abundant clone is one base away. The chain has TRBV18 and TRBJ2-3; 7 nucleotides line up with TRBD1. The CDR3 loop spans 16 amino acids. Germline lookup yields CDR1 KGHSH and CDR2 LQKENI. In DNA, the CDR3 is TGTGCCAACTCACCACCTGAGGGGGCCCTCACAGATACGCAGTATTTT. Translation: CANSPPEGALTDTQYF.

This clonotype showed up many times. The chain carries TRBV4-2 and TRBJ1-1; the D is unclear. Between the trimmed V and J ends, which lost 1 base and 2 bases, there was a span of 14 bases. CDR3 length: 16 amino acids. Per the germline V gene, CDR1 is LGHNA and CDR2 is YNFKEQ. The CDR3 is CASSQAPAGLNTEAFF. CDR3 nucleotides: TGTGCCAGCAGCCAAGCCCCAGCGGGCCTAAACACTGAAGCTTTCTTT.

This clonotype came up a few times. V gene TRBV7-2 combines with J gene TRBJ1-2; D remains ambiguous. Looked up from germline, CDR1 is SGHTA and CDR2 is FQGNSA. The CDR3 has 16 amino acids. V lost 1 base and J lost 5, with 17 bases in between. CDR3 amino acids: CASSLDVQSYTYGYTF. In DNA, the CDR3 is TGTGCCAGCAGCTTAGATGTACAGTCCTACACTTATGGCTACACCTTC.

Only a few counts were recorded for this clonotype. The chain links TRBV20-1 to TRBJ2-3; D not resolved. The CDR3 sequence is 12 residues long. Trimming stripped 3 bases from V and 6 bases from J, with 10 bases between. Germline V lookup: CDR1 DFQATT, CDR2 SNEGSKA (reference sequence). The CDR3 loop reads CSASLQLDTQYF. CDR3 nucleotide sequence: TGCAGTGCTAGTCTACAGTTGGATACGCAGTATTTT.

V usage is TRBV10-3 and J usage is TRBJ2-3, with 7 bases aligning to TRBD2. This CDR3 has 15 amino acids. Per the germline V gene, CDR1 is ENHRY and CDR2 is SYGVKD. Trimming at V came to 2 bases and at J to 4 bases, leaving 6 bases not matched to a gene. The CDR3 spells CAISEVRLAADTQYF. The CDR3 DNA reads as TGTGCCATCAGTGAGGTCAGGCTAGCGGCAGATACGCAGTATTTT.

This chain links TRBV5-1 with TRBJ2-7; no reliable D call. V shed 3 bases and J shed 2 bases, with 18 bases lying between them. Germline loops: CDR1 SGHRS, CDR2 YFSETQ. The CDR3 is 16 residues long. CDR3 bases: TGCGCCAGCAGCTCCACCAACACCCGACAAACCTACGAGCAGTACTTC. It is translated as CASSSTNTRQTYEQYF.

The chain couples TRBV28 to TRBJ2-7; TRBD2 is a possible D gene (6 bases). V was trimmed by 3 bases and J by 5 bases, leaving 14 bases between them. Germline-derived CDR1 and CDR2 are MDHEN and SYDVKM. This CDR3 is built from 14 residues. The CDR3, as DNA: TGTGCCAGCAGTTTCGGCAGGAGGGCCCACGAGCAGTACTTC. Translated: CASSFGRRAHEQYF.

This clonotype was seen only a few times. The chain links TRBV12-3 or TRBV12-4 to TRBJ2-1; TRBD2 matches 11 bases. CDR3 length: 16 amino acids. The trim removed 3 bases at V and 0 bases at J, leaving 1 base unmatched. CDR3 bases: TGTGCCAGCAGTTTTGGACTAGCGGGCTCCTACAATGAGCAGTTCTTC. As protein: CASSFGLAGSYNEQFF.

This clonotype has only a few counts. The gene calls are TRBV2 and TRBJ2-2, with 7 bases fitting TRBD2. With V trimmed by 6 bases and J by 2 bases, 9 bases remained unmatched. The CDR3 consists of 16 residues. Germline loops: CDR1 SNHLY, CDR2 FYNNEI. The CDR3 loop is CASRSTGTTNTGELFF. DNA for the CDR3: TGTGCCAGCAGGTCGACCGGGACTACCAACACCGGGGAGCTGTTTTTT.

The chain combines TRBV11-2 with TRBJ1-5; D unclear. V lost 0 bases, J lost 0 bases, and 6 bases lay in between. Germline CDR1 SGHAT, CDR2 FQNNGV. The CDR3 covers 15 residues. In nucleotides, the CDR3 is TGTGCCAGCAGCTTAGAACCGGTTAGCAATCAGCCCCAGCATTTT. Encoded protein: CASSLEPVSNQPQHF. The whole variable domain, filled in from reference TRBV11-2 and TRBJ1-5, reads EAGVAQSPRYKIIEKRQSVAFWCNPISGHATLYWYQQILGQGPKLLIQFQNNGVVDDSQLPKDRFSAERLKGVDSTLKIQPAKLEDSAVYLCASSLEPVSNQPQHFGDGTRLSIL.

This clonotype was seen a handful of times. This CDR3 reads CASRTGGDYEQYF. The DNA of the CDR3 is TGTGCCAGCAGGACAGGAGGTGACTACGAGCAGTACTTC. The chain couples TRBV21-1 to TRBJ2-7; the table's D gene call, TRBD1, was not cross checked with the DNA. TRBV21-1 is a pseudogene. This CDR3 is built from 13 residues.

This clonotype came up many times. The rearrangement links TRBV12-3 or TRBV12-4 to TRBJ1-2; 11 nucleotides agree with TRBD1. CDR3 size: 16 residues. The V and J ends lost 6 bases and 8 bases, in that order; junction bases with no gene match: 14. CDR3 bases: TGTGCCAGCAGAACGGACAGGGGGCGCCGGCGTGAGGGCTACACCTTC. Protein product: CASRTDRGRRREGYTF.

V is TRBV12-3 or TRBV12-4 and J is TRBJ1-1, with 7 bases identical to TRBD1. The ends lost 6 bases at V and 7 bases at J; junction bases unmatched: 8. CDR3 length equals 13 residues. CDR3 loop: CASRPGTAHEAFF. CDR3 nucleotide sequence: TGTGCCAGCAGACCCGGGACAGCCCATGAAGCTTTCTTT.

This clonotype was picked up a small number of times. One junction end does not reproduce the germline sequence, and a read error may be involved. The V gene is TRBV15, the J gene TRBJ2-2, with D unclear. In germline, CDR1 is LNHNV, CDR2 YYDKDF (reference sequence). CDR3 length equals 13 residues. CDR3 nucleotide sequence: TGTGTCACCGTTATCGGGTACACCGGGGAGCTGTTTTTT. Its translation is CVTVIGYTGELFF.

This clonotype was recorded a few times. This sequence joins TRBV11-1 and TRBJ2-1; D possibly uses TRBD1 or TRBD2 (6 bases each). Germline loops: CDR1 SGHAT, CDR2 FQDESV (reference sequence). This CDR3 is 14 amino acids long. Trimming removed 6 bases at V and 4 bases at J, with 13 bases between. As DNA, the CDR3 is TGTGCCAGCAGGCCGGGGGCACGGTACAATGAGCAGTTCTTC. This encodes CASRPGARYNEQFF.

The rearrangement links TRBV13 to TRBJ2-7, with TRBD1 matching 8 bases. V dropped 5 bases and J dropped 1; count of bases not matched to a gene: 7. CDR3 size: 15 residues. Germline V gives CDR1 PRHDT, CDR2 FYEKMQ (reference sequence). Written as DNA, the CDR3 is TGTGCCAGCAGCAACAGTAGACAGGGGTCCTACGAGCAGTACTTC. Protein sequence: CASSNSRQGSYEQYF.

This clonotype was observed a few times. The chain recombines TRBV12-3 or TRBV12-4 with TRBJ2-1; the match to TRBD2 covers 11 bases. This CDR3 contains 16 residues. The trim removed 6 bases at V and 6 bases at J, leaving 10 bases unmatched. The CDR3 region is CASRLTGTSGGNEQFF. CDR3 coding DNA: TGTGCCAGCAGACTAACCGGGACTAGCGGAGGCAATGAGCAGTTCTTC.

The chain combines TRBV5-6 with TRBJ1-5, with 7 bases matching TRBD1. V was pared by 3 bases and J by 4 bases, with 4 bases of the junction left unmatched. CDR3 size: 14 residues. The V gene's germline CDR1 is SGHDT and CDR2 YYEEEE. The CDR3 spells CASSSIQGNQPQHF. CDR3 coding DNA: TGTGCCAGCAGCTCTATACAGGGGAATCAGCCCCAGCATTTT.

The rearrangement links TRBV11-2 to TRBJ2-1; D is unclear. V was cut by 2 bases and J by 9 bases, with 11 bases left in between. Germline V CDR1 and CDR2: SGHAT, FQNNGV. The length of the CDR3 is 13 residues. CDR3 sequence: CASSLRSIGEQFF. The CDR3 DNA is TGTGCCAGCAGCTTACGGTCGATCGGTGAGCAGTTCTTC. The whole variable domain, remainder taken from reference TRBV11-2 and TRBJ2-1, is EAGVAQSPRYKIIEKRQSVAFWCNPISGHATLYWYQQILGQGPKLLIQFQNNGVVDDSQLPKDRFSAERLKGVDSTLKIQPAKLEDSAVYLCASSLRSIGEQFFGPGTRLTVL.

This clonotype has a handful of counts. The V call is TRBV28, the J call TRBJ2-7; D unresolved. With 3 bases removed from V and 4 bases from J, the gap between germline ends came to 7 bases. The CDR3 covers 12 residues. Germline loops: CDR1 MDHEN, CDR2 SYDVKM. The CDR3 DNA follows: TGTGCCAGCAGTTTTCTCTTGTACGAGCAGTACTTC. Translation: CASSFLLYEQYF.

The V call is TRBV2, the J call TRBJ2-2; D not certain. V lost 4 bases to trimming and J lost 4 bases, with 13 bases between them. This CDR3 has 15 residues. CDR1 SNHLY and CDR2 FYNNEI come from the germline V gene. For the CDR3, the DNA is TGTGCCAGCAGTGCGGTACACCTCACCACCGGGGAGCTGTTTTTT. It specifies CASSAVHLTTGELFF.

This clonotype has a handful of counts. V usage is TRBV6-6 and J usage is TRBJ2-5, with TRBD2 matching 8 bases. Germline CDR1 reads MNHNY; CDR2 reads SVGAGI (reference sequence). J lost 4 bases, V lost 10 bases, and 2 bases had no gene match. The CDR3 is 11 residues long. The CDR3 DNA sequence: TGTGCCACAGGACTAGCAGAGACCCAGTACTTC. It codes for CATGLAETQYF.